The 27 T cell receptor beta chains reported below all come from one sample, sequenced in a study of technical replicates of blood from a handful of donors. Clones were read by immunoSEQ multiplex PCR, and TCRdb kept only the in-frame ones, dropping some. The table lists 87,000 or so clones, about 92% of them singletons, with roughly 0.28% in the top ten. Sequencing used T cells isolated from PBMCs. These receptors originate from a human donor in good health.

The CDR3 DNA reads TGTGCCAGCAGCTTGCAAGGGGGCGGACCTAATGAAAAACTGTTTTTT. It codes for CASSLQGGGPNEKLFF. The chain couples TRBV5-4 to TRBJ1-4; 7 bases line up with TRBD1. V was clipped by 1 base and J by 3 bases; unmatched bases: 6. This CDR3 is 16 amino acids long. Germline V gives CDR1 SGHNT, CDR2 YYREEE (reference sequence).

This chain links TRBV6-5 with TRBJ1-2; D not certain. The CDR3 is 14 residues long. V was trimmed by 8 bases and J by 0 bases, leaving 13 bases between them. Germline V gene sequence: CDR1 MNHEY, CDR2 SVGAGI. The CDR3: CASASDGTNYGYTF. In DNA, the CDR3 is TGTGCCAGCGCGAGTGACGGGACTAACTATGGCTACACCTTC.

V and J are TRBV7-8 and TRBJ2-7, with 14 bases identical to TRBD2. Germline assignment: CDR1 SGHVS and CDR2 FQNEAQ. With V trimmed by 5 bases and J by 0 bases, 12 bases remained unmatched. The CDR3 extends over 19 amino acids. The CDR3 protein is CASSARLAGGVSSSYEQYF. The CDR3 DNA is TGTGCCAGCAGCGCCCGACTAGCGGGAGGGGTTTCGAGCTCCTACGAGCAGTACTTC.

V usage is TRBV9 and J usage is TRBJ2-7; 15 bases align to TRBD2. Germline lookup yields CDR1 SGDLS and CDR2 YYNGEE. This CDR3 region has 17 residues. J was trimmed by 6 bases and V by 4 bases; bases with no gene match: 11. The CDR3: CASSPGTSGRYKAEQYF. The CDR3 DNA reads TGTGCCAGCAGCCCGGGGACTAGCGGGAGGTATAAGGCCGAGCAGTACTTC.

CDR3 sequence: CASSQEVAGGGRIGELFF. In DNA form, the CDR3 reads TGTGCCAGCAGCCAAGAGGTGGCCGGGGGAGGGAGGATCGGGGAGCTGTTTTTT. The V and J genes are TRBV4-2 and TRBJ2-2, with 7 bases identical to TRBD2. V lost 0 bases and J lost 7; bases outside the gene matches: 14. This CDR3 spans 18 amino acids. In germline, CDR1 is LGHNA, CDR2 YNFKEQ.

This clone appeared a few times. The chain combines TRBV9 with TRBJ1-5; D remains ambiguous. V shed 1 base and J shed 3 bases, with 11 bases lying between them. This CDR3 is built from 15 residues. In germline, CDR1 is SGDLS, CDR2 YYNGEE. The CDR3 nucleotides are TGTGCCAGCAGCGTAAGTTCCGACTACAATCAGCCCCAGCATTTT. Amino acids: CASSVSSDYNQPQHF.

V gene TRBV15 combines with J gene TRBJ1-2; 7 positions match TRBD1. Germline lookup yields CDR1 LNHNV and CDR2 YYDKDF (reference sequence). The CDR3 is 14 amino acids. J was trimmed by 4 bases and V by 5 bases; bases with no gene match: 7. The DNA of the CDR3 is TGTGCCACCAGCCGACAGGGCAGCAGCTATGGCTACACCTTC. Protein product: CATSRQGSSYGYTF.

The J gene is TRBJ2-5, the V gene TRBV27; 7 nucleotides agree with TRBD1. This CDR3 spans 14 amino acids. Germline assignment: CDR1 MNHEY and CDR2 SMNVEV (reference sequence). The J segment lost 4 bases and the V segment lost 5 bases, leaving 7 bases of the junction unmatched. The CDR3 DNA reads as TGTGCCAGCAGTACATTAGGGGGCCGAGAGACCCAGTACTTC. Its protein is CASSTLGGRETQYF.

The V call is TRBV7-3, the J call TRBJ2-2; tentatively, D is TRBD1 (6 bases). Between the trimmed V and J ends, which lost 3 bases and 2 bases, there was a span of 13 bases. This CDR3 contains 16 residues. Germline loops: CDR1 SGHTA, CDR2 FQGTGA. The CDR3 coding sequence is TGTGCCAGCAGCTTGTTGGGGGCTGGAAACACCGGGGAGCTGTTTTTT. Protein product: CASSLLGAGNTGELFF.

In this sample, this clone turned up once. V gene TRBV7-9 combines with J gene TRBJ1-5; TRBD1 agrees at 7 bases. CDR3 size: 14 residues. Germline lookup yields CDR1 SEHNR and CDR2 FQNEAQ (reference sequence). V was pared by 5 bases and J by 4 bases, with 5 bases of the junction left unmatched. CDR3 DNA sequence: TGTGCCAGCAGCGCTGGGACAGAGAATCAGCCCCAGCATTTT. It translates to CASSAGTENQPQHF.

This clone was detected only a few times. Within the sample, other DNA sequences also encode this same CDR3. The chain uses TRBV5-4 and TRBJ2-1; TRBD2 matches at 11 bases. The CDR3 extends over 15 amino acids. V shed 3 bases and J 1 base; nucleotides not matched to a gene: 0. CDR1 is SGHNT and CDR2 is YYREEE in the germline V gene (reference sequence). CDR3 in DNA: TGTGCCAGCAGCTCTAGCGGGGGGTCCTACAATGAGCAGTTCTTC. Translated, it gives CASSSSGGSYNEQFF.

The rearrangement links TRBV6-5 to TRBJ1-1; unclear D gene. V was clipped by 0 bases and J by 4 bases, with 9 bases between them. This CDR3 spans 14 amino acids. From germline, CDR1 is MNHEY and CDR2 SVGAGI. The CDR3 region has the DNA TGTGCCAGCAGTTACTCCTCCGAGGGCACTGAAGCTTTCTTT. This codes for CASSYSSEGTEAFF.

The rearrangement uses TRBV19 and TRBJ2-5; D might be TRBD2 (6 bases). The CDR3 totals 14 residues. The V end lost 6 bases, the J end lost 2 bases, and 13 bases lay between the germline ends. CDR1 is LNHDA and CDR2 is SQIVND in the germline V gene (reference sequence). CDR3 in DNA: TGTGCCAGTAGCCCCGGGGGATATCAAGAGACCCAGTACTTC. It yields the protein CASSPGGYQETQYF.

CDR3 bases: TGTGCCACCAGCGCGAGCTCTAGTTTGCCCTCCTACAATGAGCAGTTCTTC. This translates into CATSASSSLPSYNEQFF. The chain is built from TRBV15 and TRBJ2-1; D is unclear. CDR3 length equals 17 residues. Trimming removed 5 bases at V and 0 bases at J, with 17 bases between. The germline V gene has CDR1 LNHNV and CDR2 YYDKDF (reference sequence). Supplemented by reference TRBV15 and TRBJ2-1, the full variable domain reads DAMVIQNPRYQVTQFGKPVTLSCSQTLNHNVMYWYQQKSSQAPKLLFHYYDKDFNNEADTPDNFQSRRPNTSFCFLDIRSPGLGDTAMYLCATSASSSLPSYNEQFFGPGTRLTVL.

This rearrangement joins TRBV7-2 to TRBJ1-3; D remains unclear. V lost 2 bases, J lost 0 bases, and 11 bases lay in between. The CDR3 runs 16 residues. Germline V gives CDR1 SGHTA, CDR2 FQGNSA. Here the CDR3 DNA reads TGTGCCAGCAGCTTATTTCCGGGATTCTCTGGAAACACCATATATTTT. As protein: CASSLFPGFSGNTIYF.

The chain joins TRBV27 to TRBJ2-7, with D unclear. This CDR3 region has 13 residues. The germline CDR1 and CDR2 sequences are MNHEY and SMNVEV (reference sequence). Trimming took 2 bases from V and 2 from J, leaving 7 bases between them. CDR3 loop: CASSLQATYEQYF. The CDR3 DNA reads TGTGCCAGCAGTTTACAGGCGACCTACGAGCAGTACTTC.

This clone was seen a handful of times. The chain employs TRBV5-1 and TRBJ1-3; D call uncertain. CDR1 is SGHRS, CDR2 YFSETQ, per germline. The CDR3 has 16 residues. The ends were cut back, 0 bases at V and 0 bases at J, with 10 bases in the middle. CDR3: CASSLVGGSSGNTIYF. Written as DNA, the CDR3 is TGCGCCAGCAGCTTGGTCGGCGGCAGCTCTGGAAACACCATATATTTT.

The chain has TRBV11-2 and TRBJ2-5, with a tentative D call TRBD2 (5 bases). The CDR3 has 14 residues. V lost 5 bases and J 4 bases, leaving 14 bases between the germline ends. Germline CDR1 reads SGHAT; CDR2 reads FQNNGV. Here the CDR3 reads CASSLQRDRETQYF. CDR3 in DNA: TGTGCCAGCAGCCTCCAGAGGGATAGAGAGACCCAGTACTTC. Filled out from reference TRBV11-2 and TRBJ2-5, the complete variable domain reads EAGVAQSPRYKIIEKRQSVAFWCNPISGHATLYWYQQILGQGPKLLIQFQNNGVVDDSQLPKDRFSAERLKGVDSTLKIQPAKLEDSAVYLCASSLQRDRETQYFGPGTRLLVL.

The chain carries TRBV9 and TRBJ2-2; 13 positions agree with TRBD2. Trimming removed 3 bases from V and 5 bases from J; junction bases left unmatched: 4. In germline, CDR1 is SGDLS, CDR2 YYNGEE. The CDR3 loop spans 16 amino acids. The chain's CDR3 is CASSASGLAGTGELFF. CDR3 sequence (DNA): TGTGCCAGCAGCGCCTCGGGACTAGCGGGGACCGGGGAGCTGTTTTTT.

The chain carries TRBV14 and TRBJ2-7; maybe TRBD2 (5 bases). The ends were cut back, 0 bases at V and 0 bases at J, with 9 bases in the middle. The CDR3 has 15 amino acids. The germline gives CDR1 SGHDN, CDR2 FVKESK. CDR3 DNA sequence: TGTGCCAGCAGCCAAGAATTCACTAGCTCCTACGAGCAGTACTTC. Translated: CASSQEFTSSYEQYF. Using reference TRBV14 and TRBJ2-7 for the parts outside the CDR3, the full variable domain is EAGVTQFPSHSVIEKGQTVTLRCDPISGHDNLYWYRRVMGKEIKFLLHFVKESKQDESGMPNNRFLAERTGGTYSTLKVQPAELEDSGVYFCASSQEFTSSYEQYFGPGTRLTVT.

The V and J genes are TRBV7-3 and TRBJ2-2; the match to TRBD1 covers 8 bases. CDR3 length equals 15 residues. V shed 5 bases and J 1 base; nucleotides not matched to a gene: 3. Germline V gene data show CDR1 as SGHTA and CDR2 as FQGTGA. CDR3 DNA sequence: TGTGCCAGCAGCGCCGGGACAGGGAACACCGGGGAGCTGTTTTTT. Its translation is CASSAGTGNTGELFF.

V is TRBV6-5 and J is TRBJ2-3, with TRBD2 matching over 8 bases. The germline V gene encodes CDR1 MNHEY and CDR2 SVGAGI. CDR3 length: 15 amino acids. Unmatched junction bases numbered 7, after V lost 7 bases and J lost 1 base. The CDR3 DNA sequence: TGTGCCAGCACAGGGAGCGGGAGCGGCACAGATACGCAGTATTTT. It is translated as CASTGSGSGTDTQYF.

The chain links TRBV7-9 to TRBJ2-3; 7 positions agree with TRBD2. The CDR3 sequence is 15 residues long. The ends lost 5 bases at V and 4 bases at J; junction bases unmatched: 9. CDR1 and CDR2 from the germline V gene are SEHNR and FQNEAQ (reference sequence). The DNA for the CDR3 is TGTGCCAGCAGCCTGCCGGGAGGTCGGGCAGATACGCAGTATTTT. Its protein is CASSLPGGRADTQYF.

V usage is TRBV19 and J usage is TRBJ1-1; D ambiguous. Deletions cut 4 bases from V and 7 bases from J, with 10 bases between. The V gene's germline CDR1 is LNHDA and CDR2 SQIVND (reference sequence). The CDR3 is 12 residues long. As DNA, the CDR3 is TGTGCCAGTAGTAACAGAAACGGTGAAGCTTTCTTT. It specifies CASSNRNGEAFF.

The genes are TRBV1 and TRBJ2-1; the DNA was not compared with TRBD2, the D call given in the table. TRBV1 is marked as a pseudogene. There are 16 residues in the CDR3. CDR3 bases: TGCACCAGCAGCCAAGGGGAGCGGGACTCCTACAATGAGCAGTTCTTC. Protein sequence: CTSSQGERDSYNEQFF.

J is TRBJ2-1 and V is TRBV4-1, with D perhaps TRBD2 (5 bases). With 3 bases removed from V and 0 bases from J, the gap between germline ends came to 15 bases. Germline CDR1 reads MGHRA; CDR2 reads YSYEKL. The length of the CDR3 is 17 residues. The CDR3 loop is CASSHPNGVSSYNEQFF. CDR3 DNA sequence: TGCGCCAGCAGCCATCCGAACGGGGTAAGCTCCTACAATGAGCAGTTCTTC.

This clone has just a few counts. J is TRBJ2-3 and V is TRBV28; D perhaps matches TRBD1 (6 bases). The V end was cut by 5 bases, the J end by 0 bases, with 15 bases between. Germline V lookup: CDR1 MDHEN, CDR2 SYDVKM. This CDR3 contains 16 residues. The CDR3 DNA reads TGTGCCAGCAGTCTAAGGACAGACTCTAGCACAGATACGCAGTATTTT. It encodes CASSLRTDSSTDTQYF.